This T cell receptor (beta chain) was sequenced in a study of CD8+ T cells in alopecia areata. This clone has only one observation. RNA extraction was followed by reverse transcription into cDNA, which acted as the sequencing template. Assay: immunoSEQ multiplex PCR; the TCRdb copy retains only in-frame clones and omits some. The sample has around 99,000 clones; roughly 84% are singletons. Indicated treatment: oral pan-JAK inhibitor, 5-10 mg twice daily. The CDR3 length is 19 residues. The J segment lost 0 bases and the V segment lost 6 bases, leaving 15 bases of the junction unmatched. Germline assignment: CDR1 SNHLY and CDR2 FYNNEI.

This sequence originates from a human donor with alopecia areata. The material was CD8+ T cells sorted from blood, obtained at week 24, from a patient treated with tofacitinib. The chain combines TRBV2 with TRBJ2-1; 9 bases line up with TRBD1. In DNA form, the CDR3 reads TGTGCCAGCAGCGAATCCGGGACAGGGACCTCCCTCTCCTACAATGAGCAGTTCTTC. Amino acid sequence: CASSESGTGTSLSYNEQFF.